This TCR beta chain was recovered during a study of blood T cell repertoires in COVID-19 (dated by TCRdb to between 2020 and 2021). About the full investigation: Samples covering the acute and convalescent phases of COVID-19 were provided by collaborators in the United States, Italy and Spain. The dataset comprised deeply sampled blood TCRbeta repertoires from subjects exposed to, actively infected with, or recovered from COVID-19. Where available, HLA class I and class II types were taken from metadata supplied by the sample provider and were not determined by assay-based typing. A de-identified subject ID, COVID-19 status, age in years and sex were almost always included in the sample metadata. The repertoires were released in a freely available public database meant as a resource for research on the immune response to SARS-CoV-2. The material from the prospective study consisted of cDNA or gDNA derived from T cells, B-cell-depleted T cells, or PBMCs. The samples were drawn from the first 160 participants of the ongoing ImmuneRACE study and from over a thousand subjects provided by 6 global collaborators. The full study reports these points: The amount of clinical and demographic metadata varied by source and participant and was provided uncurated.

Collaborating institutions collected whole blood in K2EDTA tubes following their own protocols. For TCRbeta analysis, collaborators shipped samples as frozen whole blood, isolated PBMCs, or DNA extracted from either of those sample types. About this clone itself: The specificity of this receptor is unknown. Base qualities are not provided; no much larger clone lies one nucleotide away.

TCRbeta CDR3 regions were amplified from genomic DNA by means of the immunoSEQ Assay, a bias-controlled multiplex PCR. The published analysis was carried out like this. Nucleated cell counts per sample were estimated from amplification of reference gene primers within the assay. To quantify the absolute abundance of each unique TCRbeta CDR3 rearrangement, sequence reads were collapsed and filtered. For each sample, productive Simpson clonality was calculated as the square root of Simpson's diversity index across productive rearrangements. Not all clones reach the TCRdb copy of this immuneACCESS table, which keeps in-frame sequences only. Checked studies attribute under half of the gap to unresolved V genes and leave the rest unexplained. That table gives V, J and clone size, and the DNA gave D and trimming. The sample table records around 500,000 clones; approximately 85% of these occur just once. The ten biggest clones cover approximately 3.4% of the sample.

V is reduced by 4 bases and J by 4 bases, leaving a spacing of 14 bases between them. CDR1 is given as GTSNPN and CDR2 as SVGIG, both from the germline V gene (reference sequence). There are 13 amino acids in the CDR3, from cysteine to phenylalanine inclusive. Kept here is only the CDR3 DNA, which spans 39 bases and is read in frame from base 1. Here the chain combines TRBV30 and TRBJ2-7; TRBD1 might be the D gene, on 5 matching bases. This TCR was recovered from a human donor in a cohort sampled during active COVID-19. The specimen sequenced was peripheral blood. The nucleotide sequence is TGTGCCTGGACGAAGGATCAGGGTTACGAGCAGTACTTC. It translates as CAWTKDQGYEQYF.